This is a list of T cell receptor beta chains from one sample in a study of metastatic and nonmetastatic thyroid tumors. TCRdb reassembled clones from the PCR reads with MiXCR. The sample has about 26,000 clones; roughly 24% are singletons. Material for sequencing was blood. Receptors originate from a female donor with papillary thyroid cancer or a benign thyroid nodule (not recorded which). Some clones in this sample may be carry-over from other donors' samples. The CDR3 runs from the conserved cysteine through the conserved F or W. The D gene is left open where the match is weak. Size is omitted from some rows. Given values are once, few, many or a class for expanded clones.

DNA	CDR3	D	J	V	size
TGTGCCAGCAGCGCCATGGAACAAGAGACCCAGTACTTC	CASSAMEQETQYF	-	TRBJ2-5	TRBV9	many
TGTGCCAGCAGCTTGCTTCCAGCGGGAGGGACAGATACGCAGTATTTT	CASSLLPAGGTDTQYF	TRBD2	TRBJ2-3	TRBV5-5	many
TGCAGTGCAGAGGGGGGCAACACTGAAGCTTTCTTT	CSAEGGNTEAFF	-	TRBJ1-1	TRBV20-1	-
TGCGCCAGCAGCCAAGGGGTGCTGAACACTGAAGCTTTCTTT	CASSQGVLNTEAFF	-	TRBJ1-1	TRBV4-1	many
TGTGCCAGCAGCTCGCTTAGGAATGAAAAACTGTTTTTT	CASSSLRNEKLFF	-	TRBJ1-4	TRBV5-6	many
TGTGCCAGCAGCCGACTAGCGGGGGCCTCAACCGGGGAGCTGTTTTTT	CASSRLAGASTGELFF	TRBD2	TRBJ2-2	TRBV12-3/TRBV12-4	-
TGCAGTGCTAGAGATCCCGGGTCAGGGCTATACGAGCAGTACTTC	CSARDPGSGLYEQYF	-	TRBJ2-7	TRBV20-1	medium-sized
TGTGCCAGCAGCTTAGCCCACGGGAGGGCGGGCGAGCAGTACTTC	CASSLAHGRAGEQYF	TRBD2	TRBJ2-7	TRBV7-3	-
TGCGCCAGCAGCTTACCTGGCTTGAGTGCTAATGAAAAACTGTTTTTT	CASSLPGLSANEKLFF	-	TRBJ1-4	TRBV5-1	-
TGCAGTGCTAGGAGGGGACTGATGAATGAGCAGTTCTTC	CSARRGLMNEQFF	-	TRBJ2-1	TRBV20-1	many
TGTGCCAGCAGTGAACTGGGACTAGCAGCCTACGAGCGGTACTTC	CASSELGLAAYERYF	TRBD2	TRBJ2-7	TRBV10-3	-
TGTGCCAGTAGTAACCAGGGTTTCACTGGAAACACCATATATTTT	CASSNQGFTGNTIYF	-	TRBJ1-3	TRBV19	medium-sized
TGTGCCAGCAGCGTAGGAGAGAAACCAACTATCGGCTACACCTTC	CASSVGEKPTIGYTF	-	TRBJ1-2	TRBV9	-
TGTGCCAGCATCCAAGGGAGCTGGGACACAGATACGCAGTATTTT	CASIQGSWDTDTQYF	-	TRBJ2-3	TRBV4-2	-
TGTGCCAGTAGTATACTAGCGGGGAGCTCCTACAATGAGCAGTTCTTC	CASSILAGSSYNEQFF	TRBD2	TRBJ2-1	TRBV19	many
TGTGCCATCAGTGAGCAAGACCAACCCCGGGCCGACACCGGGGAGCTGTTTTTT	CAISEQDQPRADTGELFF	-	TRBJ2-2	TRBV10-3	-
TGCGCCAGCAGCCAAGAAGGAGTAGCGGGAGTTACGCCAGATACGCAGTATTTT	CASSQEGVAGVTPDTQYF	TRBD2	TRBJ2-3	TRBV4-1	many
TGCAGTGCTACCATGGGCGCCACAAGGAACATTAAGTACTTC	CSATMGATRNIKYF	-	TRBJ2-4	TRBV20-1	-
TGCAGTGCGGACCCTAGGGGCTCCTACGAGCAGTACTTC	CSADPRGSYEQYF	-	TRBJ2-7	TRBV20-1	medium-sized
TGTGCCAGCAGCCAGTGGGGGGGTGTTAGCAATCAGCCCCAGCATTTT	CASSQWGGVSNQPQHF	-	TRBJ1-5	TRBV2	once
TGTGCCAGCAGCCGACGGACAGCCAATGAAAAACTGTTTTTT	CASSRRTANEKLFF	-	TRBJ1-4	TRBV4-2	-
TGTGCCGGTCGCCAGGACGGTGAAGCTTTCTTT	CAGRQDGEAFF	-	TRBJ1-1	TRBV30	-
TGCAGTGCTGGAGTTGGGGGACAGCCCCAGCATTTT	CSAGVGGQPQHF	-	TRBJ1-5	TRBV20-1	many
TGTGCCAGCAGTTACCGGGAGACCCAGTACTTC	CASSYRETQYF	-	TRBJ2-5	TRBV6-1	many
TGTGCCAGCAGCCTCACTAGCGGGGACAATGAGCAGTTCTTC	CASSLTSGDNEQFF	TRBD2	TRBJ2-1	TRBV11-3	-
TGTGCCTGGAGTGGAGACAGCACATACTCTATAATCGGGCAGTTCTTC	CAWSGDSTYSIIGQFF	-	TRBJ2-1	TRBV30	many
TGTGCCAGCAGCGACCTCCTGAACGGGACAGACTATGGCTACACCTTC	CASSDLLNGTDYGYTF	TRBD1	TRBJ1-2	TRBV11-1	-
TGCAGGACAGGATGGCGTAACACTGAAGCTTTCTTT	CRTGWRNTEAFF	-	TRBJ1-1	TRBV20-1	many
TGTGCCAGCAGTTACCAGGACAGCCCTCCCTACAATGAGCAGTTCTTC	CASSYQDSPPYNEQFF	-	TRBJ2-1	TRBV6-2/TRBV6-3	medium-sized
TGTGCCAGCAGCTTTGGACTGAGCACAGATACGCAGTATTTT	CASSFGLSTDTQYF	-	TRBJ2-3	TRBV7-2	-
TGTGCCAGCATCCTACAGACCTATGGCTACACCTTC	CASILQTYGYTF	-	TRBJ1-2	TRBV2	few
TGTGCCAGCAGTTCAGAGCGGTGGGGTACAGGGGGCATGGACACTGAAGCTTTCTTT	CASSSERWGTGGMDTEAFF	TRBD1	TRBJ1-1	TRBV11-2	-
TGTGCCAGCAGCCAAGAACGGGACTTCTATGGCTACACCTTC	CASSQERDFYGYTF	-	TRBJ1-2	TRBV14	-
TGTGCCAGCTCGTGGACAAGGGGGACGAACACCGGGGAGCTGTTCTTT	CASSWTRGTNTGELFF	-	TRBJ2-2	TRBV6-1	few
TGTGCCAGCAGTTTTGGGAGCTATGGCTACACCTTC	CASSFGSYGYTF	-	TRBJ1-2	TRBV12-3/TRBV12-4	few
TGTGCCAGCGGGACTGAGACCCAGTACTTC	CASGTETQYF	-	TRBJ2-5	TRBV6-1	few
TGTGCCAGCATCCAAGATGGCTGGGCTAGGGCCCAGTACTTC	CASIQDGWARAQYF	-	TRBJ2-5	TRBV3-1	-
TGTGCCAGCAGCTTAGCTGGGACAGGGGGTAACTATGGCTACACCTTC	CASSLAGTGGNYGYTF	TRBD1	TRBJ1-2	TRBV11-1	many
TGCAGCGTTGATAGAACAAAGGGGGATAACTATGGCTACACCTTC	CSVDRTKGDNYGYTF	-	TRBJ1-2	TRBV29-1	many
TGTGCCAGCTCACACGGAATGAACACTGAAGCTTTCTTT	CASSHGMNTEAFF	-	TRBJ1-1	TRBV7-6	many
TGTGCCAGCTCAAATCAAGAGACCCAGTACTTC	CASSNQETQYF	-	TRBJ2-5	TRBV18	many
TGTGCCTGGGGACGGACGGCGTCTAACTATGGCTACACCTTC	CAWGRTASNYGYTF	-	TRBJ1-2	TRBV30	medium-sized
TGTGCCAGCTCACCACGGCGGGCAGAAGCAAAAGAGACCCAGTACTTC	CASSPRRAEAKETQYF	-	TRBJ2-5	TRBV18	many
TGTGCCAGCAGCTTAGGACTAGCGGGTATGGATGAGCAGTTCTTC	CASSLGLAGMDEQFF	TRBD2	TRBJ2-1	TRBV11-2	-
TGCAGTGCTAGTGGCGGTGGGGGGAACTATGGCTACACCTTC	CSASGGGGNYGYTF	-	TRBJ1-2	TRBV20-1	-